Shown below are 32 T cell receptor beta chains from a single sample sequenced in a study of T cells in narcolepsy. Sequencing was performed with immunoSEQ multiplex PCR; in TCRdb, only in-frame clones are kept and a portion is missing. The sample consists of about 40,000 clones, approximately 85% of them appearing once. Sequencing was done on a sample of CD45RA- memory CD4+ T cells from PBMCs. Receptors originate from a human donor with narcolepsy.

The chain links TRBV4-2 to TRBJ2-2; no firm D call. Germline CDR1 reads LGHNA; CDR2 reads YNFKEQ. V gave up 1 base and J gave up 5 bases, with 8 bases separating them. The CDR3 is 14 amino acids. CDR3 loop: CASSQAQDTGELFF. DNA of the CDR3: TGTGCCAGCAGCCAAGCGCAGGATACCGGGGAGCTGTTTTTT.

The rearrangement joins TRBV4-3 to TRBJ1-4; 9 bases fit TRBD1. The CDR3 is 13 amino acids. The V segment lost 4 bases and the J segment 10 bases; nucleotides outside the gene matches: 4. Germline lookup yields CDR1 LGHNA and CDR2 YSLEER. CDR3 sequence: CASSLDRGGKLFF. CDR3 nucleotide sequence: TGCGCCAGCAGCCTGGACAGGGGAGGAAAACTGTTTTTT.

The rearrangement joins TRBV10-3 to TRBJ2-5; TRBD2 matches 9 bases. This CDR3 has 13 residues. With 7 bases clipped from V and 5 bases from J, the junction kept 5 bases outside the gene matches. Germline CDR1 reads ENHRY; CDR2 reads SYGVKD. The CDR3 here is CAITASGEETQYF. Written as DNA, the CDR3 is TGTGCCATCACGGCTAGCGGGGAGGAGACCCAGTACTTC.

V and J are TRBV19 and TRBJ2-2; no clear D gene. The CDR3 runs to 16 residues. V was pared by 7 bases and J by 0 bases, with 15 bases between. Germline values: CDR1 LNHDA, CDR2 SQIVND (reference sequence). CDR3 region: CASNEGTLTNTGELFF. CDR3 DNA sequence: TGTGCCAGTAACGAAGGAACCCTGACGAACACCGGGGAGCTGTTTTTT.

This rearrangement joins TRBV9 to TRBJ2-1; TRBD2 aligns across 8 bases. The CDR3 length is 15 residues. Per the germline V gene, CDR1 is SGDLS and CDR2 is YYNGEE. V lost 0 bases and J lost 6; bases outside the gene matches: 5. The CDR3 here is CASSVGLAGTNEQFF. The CDR3, as DNA: TGTGCCAGCAGCGTAGGGCTAGCGGGTACCAATGAGCAGTTCTTC.

This chain links TRBV19 with TRBJ1-6; 8 bases map to TRBD1. Germline CDR1 is LNHDA and CDR2 is SQIVND (reference sequence). The J segment lost 9 bases and the V segment lost 10 bases, leaving 11 bases of the junction unmatched. This CDR3 is 14 amino acids long. CDR3 nucleotides: TGTGCCACCAGTTGGGACAGGCGTCGTTCACCCCTCCACTTT. Its translation is CATSWDRRRSPLHF.

The rearrangement uses TRBV9 and TRBJ2-2; D gene uncertain. The CDR3 covers 13 residues. Germline loops: CDR1 SGDLS, CDR2 YYNGEE. Trimming left V 1 base short and J 7 bases short, with 8 bases between. The CDR3 is CASSVMRGGELFF. The CDR3 nucleotides are TGTGCCAGCAGCGTAATGAGAGGCGGGGAGCTGTTTTTT.

This clone was counted a single time. CDR3 residues: CASSQWQPGQGNTGELFF. The CDR3 bases are TGCGCCAGCAGTCAATGGCAGCCAGGACAGGGTAACACCGGGGAGCTGTTTTTT. This chain links TRBV23-1 with TRBJ2-2, with TRBD1 matching 8 bases. TRBV23-1 is recorded as an ORF, its role being uncertain. Losses at the gene ends were 1 base for V and 2 bases for J; bases not matched to a gene: 9. CDR3 length: 18 residues.

The V and J genes are TRBV7-6 and TRBJ2-1, with 7 bases aligning to TRBD1. Trimming at V came to 0 bases and at J to 0 bases, leaving 5 bases not matched to a gene. CDR3 length equals 17 residues. Germline CDR1 reads SGHVS; CDR2 reads FNYEAQ. The CDR3 DNA reads as TGTGCCAGCAGCTTAGCGATTGGACAGGCCTCCTACAATGAGCAGTTCTTC. Translation: CASSLAIGQASYNEQFF.

The rearrangement joins TRBV6-5 to TRBJ2-2; 7 positions agree with TRBD2. V trimming: 6 bases; J trimming: 8 bases; junction bases outside the gene matches: 12. The CDR3 extends over 15 amino acids. CDR1 and CDR2 (germline): MNHEY, SVGAGI. CDR3 amino acids: CASSPRRGSLGELFF. The CDR3 DNA is TGTGCCAGCAGCCCACGGCGGGGGAGCCTGGGGGAGCTGTTTTTT.

This clone showed up just a few times. The chain employs TRBV29-1 and TRBJ1-5; no reliable D call. Germline CDR1 reads SQVTM; CDR2 reads ANQGSEA. The germline V and J ends were trimmed by 5 bases and 1 base, with 9 bases remaining between them. CDR3 length: 13 amino acids. CDR3 region: CSVQSGSNQPQHF. In nucleotides, the CDR3 is TGCAGCGTTCAGAGCGGGAGCAATCAGCCCCAGCATTTT.

The chain recombines TRBV9 with TRBJ2-5; 8 bases line up with TRBD1. V shed 4 bases, J shed 4 bases, and the junction held 6 bases outside the gene matches. The CDR3 is 14 amino acids. CDR1 is SGDLS, CDR2 YYNGEE, per germline. The CDR3 coding sequence is TGTGCCAGCAGCCCGGGACAGGCAGGAGAGACCCAGTACTTC. Amino acid sequence: CASSPGQAGETQYF.

The chain is built from TRBV9 and TRBJ1-6; 8 nucleotides match TRBD1. V trimming: 0 bases; J trimming: 4 bases; junction bases outside the gene matches: 3. Germline V gives CDR1 SGDLS, CDR2 YYNGEE. CDR3 size: 16 residues. CDR3 bases: TGTGCCAGCAGCGTAGCTACAGGGGGTTATAATTCACCCCTCCACTTT. Its translation is CASSVATGGYNSPLHF.

The V call is TRBV5-1, the J call TRBJ2-4; D may be TRBD2 (6 bases). Looked up from germline, CDR1 is SGHRS and CDR2 is YFSETQ. The CDR3 consists of 14 residues. V was shortened by 0 bases and J by 4 bases, with 8 bases between the two germline ends. CDR3 nucleotide sequence: TGCGCCAGCAGCTTGGATGGGGGGAAAAACATTCAGTACTTC. This sequence encodes CASSLDGGKNIQYF.

The rearrangement links TRBV30 to TRBJ1-5; tentative D call: TRBD1 (5 bases). V was trimmed by 0 bases and J by 6 bases, leaving 12 bases between them. Germline V gene data show CDR1 as GTSNPN and CDR2 as SVGIG (reference sequence). This CDR3 comprises 14 residues. CDR3: CAWSVQWGTQPQHF. In DNA form, the CDR3 reads TGTGCCTGGAGTGTACAGTGGGGGACTCAGCCCCAGCATTTT.

This clone was counted between two and nine times. This chain connects TRBV19 to TRBJ1-6; D may be TRBD1 (5 bases). V was clipped by 4 bases and J by 7 bases, with 5 bases between them. CDR1 is LNHDA and CDR2 is SQIVND in the germline V gene (reference sequence). There are 12 residues in the CDR3. The CDR3 loop is CASSTGNSPLHF. The DNA for the CDR3 is TGTGCCAGTAGTACAGGGAATTCACCCCTCCACTTT.

V gene TRBV4-3 combines with J gene TRBJ2-3; the D gene could be TRBD1 or TRBD2 (6 bases each). Deletions cut 1 base from V and 5 bases from J, with 19 bases between. Germline V gene data show CDR1 as LGHNA and CDR2 as YSLEER. There are 17 residues in the CDR3. The CDR3 loop reads CASSQGTGAGGIDTQYF. The CDR3 nucleotides are TGCGCCAGCAGCCAAGGCACGGGGGCAGGAGGGATAGATACGCAGTATTTT.

The J gene is TRBJ2-5, the V gene TRBV6-1, with unresolved D. The CDR3 contains 14 residues. With 5 bases removed from V and 1 base from J, the gap between germline ends came to 11 bases. Looked up from germline, CDR1 is MNHNS and CDR2 is SASEGT. For the CDR3, the DNA is TGTGCCAGCAGTACGAAGATCCCCCAAGAGACCCAGTACTTC. Its protein product is CASSTKIPQETQYF.

CDR3 in DNA: TGTGCCAGCAGCAGAGATCGGGGTTTCCACTACGAGCAGTACTTC. Protein: CASSRDRGFHYEQYF. The chain is built from TRBV7-9 and TRBJ2-7; TRBD2 might be the D (5 bases). The CDR3 spans 15 residues. V was trimmed by 5 bases and J by 3 bases, leaving 17 bases between them. Germline-derived CDR1 and CDR2 are SEHNR and FQNEAQ (reference sequence).

CDR3 sequence (DNA): TGTGCCAGCAGCCTTCGACAGGGGCGCTACGAGCAGTACTTC. Its protein is CASSLRQGRYEQYF. This sequence joins TRBV5-4 and TRBJ2-7; 8 bases align to TRBD1. Germline CDR1 and CDR2: SGHNT and YYREEE (reference sequence). The CDR3 has 14 amino acids. Germline trimming cut 4 bases from V and 3 bases from J; bases unmatched to any gene: 6.

The chain has TRBV5-4 and TRBJ2-5, with a tentative D call TRBD1 (5 bases). The J call is doubtful: the DNA matches TRBJ2-7 better. Germline V lookup: CDR1 SGHNT, CDR2 YYREEE (reference sequence). The length of the CDR3 is 12 residues. The CDR3 DNA sequence: TGTGCCAGCAACCGAGACAGTTACGAGCAGTACTTC. It yields the protein CASNRDSYEQYF.

V usage is TRBV6-4 and J usage is TRBJ1-4; D is unresolved. The germline V and J ends were trimmed by 4 bases and 12 bases, with 9 bases remaining between them. This CDR3 spans 11 amino acids. CDR1 MRHNA and CDR2 SNTAGT come from the germline V gene. The CDR3 region is CASSASRELFF. CDR3 nucleotide sequence: TGTGCCAGCAGTGCCAGTCGAGAACTGTTTTTT.

The J gene is TRBJ1-5, the V gene TRBV27; TRBD1 is a possible D gene (6 bases). V lost 6 bases and J lost 0, with 21 bases in between. The CDR3 sequence is 18 residues long. CDR1 MNHEY and CDR2 SMNVEV come from the germline V gene (reference sequence). DNA for the CDR3: TGTGCCAGCAGCCAAGGGGGGGTGGAGGTCTATAGCAATCAGCCCCAGCATTTT. Residues: CASSQGGVEVYSNQPQHF.

The chain employs TRBV5-4 and TRBJ1-1, with D possibly being TRBD1 (5 bases). The CDR3 loop spans 15 amino acids. V was cut by 4 bases and J by 0 bases, with 13 bases left in between. In germline, CDR1 is SGHNT, CDR2 YYREEE (reference sequence). For the CDR3, the DNA is TGTGCCAGCAGCCCCGACGGGGGAATGAACACTGAAGCTTTCTTT. As protein: CASSPDGGMNTEAFF.

The chain uses TRBV7-9 and TRBJ1-3, with no clear D. Germline values: CDR1 SEHNR, CDR2 FQNEAQ (reference sequence). The CDR3 runs 14 residues. Deletions cut 1 base from V and 0 bases from J, with 4 bases between. The DNA for the CDR3 is TGTGCCAGCAGCTTAGAAGTCTCTGGAAACACCATATATTTT. It specifies CASSLEVSGNTIYF.

This clone was observed once. CDR3 coding DNA: TGTGCCATCAGTGAGAGAGGGGGCGTTCCGACCCAGCATTTT. It translates to CAISERGGVPTQHF. The chain recombines TRBV10-3 with TRBJ1-5, with 7 positions matching TRBD1. The CDR3 has 14 residues. Trimming took 2 bases from V and 11 from J; bases not matched to a gene: 9. CDR1 and CDR2 (germline): ENHRY, SYGVKD.

V and J are TRBV27 and TRBJ2-7; maybe TRBD1 (6 bases). CDR3 length: 15 residues. V was pared by 5 bases and J by 3 bases, with 17 bases between. CDR1 is MNHEY and CDR2 is SMNVEV in the germline V gene (reference sequence). The CDR3 DNA reads TGTGCCAGCAGTGACCAGGGGTCGCCAATCTACGAGCAGTACTTC. Protein: CASSDQGSPIYEQYF.

The chain uses TRBV28 and TRBJ1-2, with no clear D. Germline loops: CDR1 MDHEN, CDR2 SYDVKM. CDR3 length: 12 amino acids. V was shortened by 5 bases and J by 4 bases, with 8 bases between the two germline ends. The CDR3 reads CASSRPIYGYTF. The CDR3 DNA follows: TGTGCCAGCAGTCGACCGATCTATGGCTACACCTTC.

The V call is TRBV9, the J call TRBJ1-1; TRBD1 might be the D (6 bases). Germline CDR1 SGDLS, CDR2 YYNGEE. V shed 5 bases and J shed 3 bases, with 29 bases lying between them. The CDR3 contains 19 residues. This chain's CDR3 is CASRTWGGPPRVMDTEAFF. The DNA of the CDR3 is TGTGCCAGCAGAACCTGGGGGGGCCCCCCCCGGGTTATGGACACTGAAGCTTTCTTT.

V and J are TRBV2 and TRBJ1-5, with 12 bases identical to TRBD1. The CDR3 consists of 15 residues. Germline assignment: CDR1 SNHLY and CDR2 FYNNEI. The trim removed 6 bases at V and 5 bases at J, leaving 5 bases unmatched. In DNA, the CDR3 is TGTGCCAGCAGGGGGACAGGGGGCGTTGATCAGCCCCAGCATTTT. Protein sequence: CASRGTGGVDQPQHF.

The chain has TRBV5-1 and TRBJ2-6; no firm D call. The CDR3 runs 14 residues. CDR1 SGHRS and CDR2 YFSETQ come from the germline V gene. V was cut by 5 bases and J by 1 base, with 7 bases left in between. CDR3: CASSLLSGANVLTF. The CDR3 nucleotides read TGCGCCAGCAGTCTCTTGTCTGGGGCCAACGTCCTGACTTTC.

A single count supports this clone. The sample carries other DNA sequences with the same CDR3. The rearrangement uses TRBV6-1 and TRBJ1-2; the D gene is possibly TRBD1 (6 bases). Germline V gives CDR1 MNHNS, CDR2 SASEGT. Trimming cost V 2 bases and J 4 bases, with 23 bases left between them. The CDR3 totals 18 residues. The CDR3 nucleotides read TGTGCCAGCAGTGAAAACCCGAGGGGCAGGGGAGGCACCTATGGCTACACCTTC. It specifies CASSENPRGRGGTYGYTF.